The next 18 T cell receptor beta chains were all read from a single sample in a study of long-term antiretroviral therapy in people with HIV. Survey level was the resolution at which the v3.0 immunoSEQ assay ran. Generated by immunoSEQ multiplex PCR, the TCRdb table keeps only in-frame clones and is missing some. The sample lists 26,000 or so clones, around four fifths seen once, with 5.1% in the top ten. The sequenced sample was unsorted PBMCs, obtained 3 years after starting antiretroviral therapy. The receptors come from a man in his late teens or twenties with HIV.

The V gene is TRBV5-1, the J gene TRBJ1-2; D unclear. The CDR3 runs to 13 residues. Trimming stripped 3 bases from V and 4 bases from J, with 10 bases between. The germline gives CDR1 SGHRS, CDR2 YFSETQ. CDR3 sequence (DNA): TGCGCCAGCAGCTATACAGAATCCTATGGCTACACCTTC. Residues: CASSYTESYGYTF.

The rearrangement uses TRBV2 and TRBJ1-5; TRBD1 might be the D (5 bases). CDR1 is SNHLY and CDR2 is FYNNEI in the germline V gene. This CDR3 comprises 13 residues. V lost 6 bases, J lost 3 bases, and 9 bases lay in between. CDR3 sequence (DNA): TGTGCCAGCAGGGACACGTTCAATCAGCCCCAGCATTTT. Translated, it gives CASRDTFNQPQHF.

This chain connects TRBV2 to TRBJ1-5; 9 nucleotides line up with TRBD1. Germline V gene sequence: CDR1 SNHLY, CDR2 FYNNEI. V lost 9 bases to trimming and J lost 6 bases; unmatched junction nucleotides: 6. This CDR3 is built from 13 residues. The CDR3 loop is CASEQGAGQPQHF. The CDR3 nucleotides read TGTGCCAGTGAACAGGGGGCAGGTCAGCCCCAGCATTTT.

The rearrangement joins TRBV15 to TRBJ1-1; D not resolved. The CDR3 contains 14 residues. V gave up 5 bases and J gave up 0 bases, with 10 bases separating them. From germline, CDR1 is LNHNV and CDR2 YYDKDF (reference sequence). CDR3 bases: TGTGCCACCAGCGGAAACATCATGAACACTGAAGCTTTCTTT. The encoded protein is CATSGNIMNTEAFF.

The genes are TRBV7-9 and TRBJ2-7; 9 bases agree with TRBD1. In germline, CDR1 is SEHNR, CDR2 FQNEAQ (reference sequence). V lost 6 bases, J lost 3 bases, and 6 bases stayed unmatched. The CDR3 extends over 14 amino acids. CDR3 loop: CASSKQGAYYEQYF. The CDR3 DNA follows: TGTGCCAGCAGTAAACAGGGGGCCTACTACGAGCAGTACTTC.

This clone was recorded once. J is TRBJ2-3 and V is TRBV2; tentative D call: TRBD1 (6 bases). Trimming left V 6 bases short and J 2 bases short, with 18 bases between. In germline, CDR1 is SNHLY, CDR2 FYNNEI. CDR3 length equals 16 residues. The CDR3, as DNA: TGTGCCAGCAGGAGACTTTTTGACAGGAACACAGATACGCAGTATTTT. Residues: CASRRLFDRNTDTQYF.

The chain recombines TRBV7-3 with TRBJ2-2; D is possibly TRBD2 (7 bases). The CDR3 loop spans 17 amino acids. V was cut by 4 bases and J by 4 bases, with 19 bases left in between. The germline V gene has CDR1 SGHTA and CDR2 FQGTGA. CDR3 region: CASSSLGGRLGTGELFF. DNA for the CDR3: TGTGCCAGCAGCTCCCTCGGGGGGCGGTTGGGCACCGGGGAGCTGTTTTTT.

The chain carries TRBV2 and TRBJ1-5, with a possible D match to TRBD1 (5 bases). The CDR3 has 13 amino acids. V lost 6 bases, J lost 3 bases, and 9 bases lay in between. Germline assignment: CDR1 SNHLY and CDR2 FYNNEI. In DNA form, the CDR3 reads TGTGCCAGCAGGGGGGAGTTCAATCAGCCCCAGCATTTT. Translation: CASRGEFNQPQHF.

This clone was recorded a few times. The genes are TRBV11-1 and TRBJ2-7; the D is unclear. The CDR3 consists of 12 residues. Trimming removed 1 base at V and 5 bases at J, with 6 bases between. CDR1 and CDR2 from the germline V gene are SGHAT and FQDESV (reference sequence). The CDR3 nucleotides read TGTGCCAGCAGCTTAGAGTACAACGAGCAGTACTTC. Translated, it gives CASSLEYNEQYF. Combining the CDR3 with reference TRBV11-1 and TRBJ2-7 gives the whole variable domain EAEVAQSPRYKITEKSQAVAFWCDPISGHATLYWYRQILGQGPELLVQFQDESVVDDSQLPKDRFSAERLKGVDSTLKIQPAELGDSAMYLCASSLEYNEQYFGPGTRLTVT.

CDR3 region: CASSQGTWGNTIYF. CDR3 bases: TGTGCCAGCAGCCAAGGGACCTGGGGAAACACCATATATTTT. V and J are TRBV14 and TRBJ1-3; the D is unclear. Trimming took 1 base from V and 4 from J, leaving 8 bases between them. CDR3 length equals 14 residues. The germline V gene has CDR1 SGHDN and CDR2 FVKESK.

J is TRBJ2-7 and V is TRBV9; possibly TRBD1 for D (6 bases). The CDR3 is 17 amino acids. Trimming stripped 4 bases from V and 0 bases from J, with 20 bases between. Germline loops: CDR1 SGDLS, CDR2 YYNGEE. CDR3 sequence reads: CASSSPEGDRSSYEQYF. CDR3 nucleotides: TGTGCCAGCAGCTCTCCCGAGGGGGACCGAAGCTCCTACGAGCAGTACTTC. The whole variable domain, filled in from reference TRBV9 and TRBJ2-7, reads DSGVTQTPKHLITATGQRVTLRCSPRSGDLSVYWYQQSLDQGLQFLIQYYNGEERAKGNILERFSAQQFPDLHSELNLSSLELGDSALYFCASSSPEGDRSSYEQYFGPGTRLTVT.

In its sample, this clone was seen once. The chain recombines TRBV13 with TRBJ1-1, with TRBD1 matching 7 bases. This CDR3 contains 15 residues. The junction had 6 bases not matched to a gene; V was cut back by 4 bases and J by 1 base. CDR1 PRHDT and CDR2 FYEKMQ come from the germline V gene (reference sequence). The CDR3 nucleotides read TGTGCCAGCAGCTCCCAACCAGGGGGGAACACTGAAGCTTTCTTT. Translated, it gives CASSSQPGGNTEAFF.

The CDR3 DNA follows: TGTGCCAGCTCACGGGGGGACTACAATGAGCAGTTCTTC. Translated: CASSRGDYNEQFF. The V and J genes are TRBV18 and TRBJ2-1; D is possibly TRBD2 (6 bases). Trimming shortened V by 4 bases and J by 3 bases, and 7 bases separated the two germline ends. The CDR3 has 13 amino acids. Per the germline V gene, CDR1 is KGHSH and CDR2 is LQKENI.

The V call is TRBV28, the J call TRBJ1-5, with no clear D. This CDR3 spans 12 amino acids. The germline V gene encodes CDR1 MDHEN and CDR2 SYDVKM. V was clipped by 7 bases and J by 4 bases, with 8 bases between them. The DNA of the CDR3 is TGTGCCAGCACAAACAGTAATCAGCCCCAGCATTTT. This sequence encodes CASTNSNQPQHF.

This chain joins TRBV28 and TRBJ2-7; D unclear. The CDR3 is 14 residues long. Germline CDR1 reads MDHEN; CDR2 reads SYDVKM. Trimming took off 5 bases at V and 2 bases at J, with 13 bases between the two ends. The CDR3 DNA reads as TGTGCCAGCAGTCTCGGTGTTGGCACCTACGAGCAGTACGTC. Translated: CASSLGVGTYEQYV.

V usage is TRBV5-4 and J usage is TRBJ2-5, with 7 bases lining up with TRBD2. Trimming took 3 bases from V and 2 from J; bases not matched to a gene: 13. CDR3 length: 17 residues. Germline loops: CDR1 SGHNT, CDR2 YYREEE (reference sequence). CDR3 bases: TGTGCCAGCAGCTCACCTTTGGGGGGAGGGTTGCAAGAGACCCAGTACTTC. It specifies CASSSPLGGGLQETQYF.

The rearrangement links TRBV14 to TRBJ1-2; TRBD1 might be the D (6 bases). Trimming pared 0 bases from V and 5 bases from J, leaving 16 bases between. Germline CDR1 reads SGHDN; CDR2 reads FVKESK. The CDR3 contains 16 residues. The CDR3 reads CASSQDEGQQTYGYTF. The CDR3 DNA follows: TGTGCCAGCAGCCAAGATGAAGGACAGCAGACATATGGCTACACCTTC.

The chain links TRBV5-4 to TRBJ1-2, with unresolved D. Germline V lookup: CDR1 SGHNT, CDR2 YYREEE (reference sequence). The CDR3 consists of 15 residues. Deletions cut 0 bases from V and 2 bases from J, with 11 bases between. This chain's CDR3 is CASSLEIGSNYGYTF. CDR3 DNA sequence: TGTGCCAGCAGCTTGGAGATAGGGTCCAACTATGGCTACACCTTC.